The entry below describes one T cell receptor beta chain. Its matching antigen is unknown. V lost 7 bases and J 0 bases, leaving 10 bases between the germline ends. Germline V gene sequence: CDR1 MNHNS, CDR2 SASEGT. The CDR3 consists of 15 residues. This entry belongs to a study of untreated major depressive disorder. Study results and limitations: TRBV05-01 (Vbeta 5.1) usage was higher in CD4+ T cells of depressed patients than controls.

All participants were of European descent. From thawed PBMCs, CD4+ T cells were purified by negative selection. Profiling relied on immunoSEQ multiplex PCR, and the TCRdb table lists in-frame clones only, not all of them. The data show under 20,000 clones, 80% to 95% seen once. Sequenced: CD4+ T cells from PBMCs. The receptor's source is a woman in her 40s with major depressive disorder. The V gene is TRBV6-1, the J gene TRBJ2-6; D tentatively reads TRBD1 or TRBD2 (5 bases each). CDR3 sequence reads: CASTQGASGANVLTF. In DNA form, the CDR3 reads TGTGCCAGCACCCAGGGAGCCTCTGGGGCCAACGTCCTGACTTTC.